A single sample gave rise to the 17 T cell receptor beta chains below, sequenced in a study of shared clonotypes between healthy human individuals. Profiled with immunoSEQ multiplex PCR; TCRdb holds only in-frame clones, not every one. The table records more than 450,000 clones, 79% of them present only once. The sample taken for sequencing was PBMCs. Source of these receptors: a woman aged 40 to 50 in good health. Some clones in this sample may be carry-over from other donors' samples.

CDR3 sequence: CASSFGGSYNEQFF. CDR3 coding DNA: TGTGCCAGCAGCTTCGGGGGTTCCTACAATGAGCAGTTCTTC. This chain connects TRBV11-3 to TRBJ2-1, with a possible D match to TRBD2 (6 bases). Trimming took off 3 bases at V and 1 base at J, with 7 bases between the two ends. From germline, CDR1 is SGHNT and CDR2 YENEEA. This CDR3 is built from 14 residues.

CDR3 nucleotide sequence: TGCGCCAGCAGCCTTTCGACTAGCGGGATCAATGAGCAGTTCTTC. This sequence encodes CASSLSTSGINEQFF. The chain combines TRBV5-1 with TRBJ2-1, with 11 bases fitting TRBD2. The V and J ends lost 4 bases and 6 bases, in that order; junction bases with no gene match: 6. Germline V gene data show CDR1 as SGHRS and CDR2 as YFSETQ. This CDR3 contains 15 residues. The whole variable domain, filled in from reference TRBV5-1 and TRBJ2-1, reads KAGVTQTPRYLIKTRGQQVTLSCSPISGHRSVSWYQQTPGQGLQFLFEYFSETQRNKGNFPGRFSGRQFSNSRSEMNVSTLELGDSALYLCASSLSTSGINEQFFGPGTRLTVL.

This clone was counted at least ten times. The V gene is TRBV11-2, the J gene TRBJ2-3, with D perhaps matching TRBD1 or TRBD2 (6 bases each). The CDR3 runs 17 residues. V was pared by 4 bases and J by 6 bases, with 23 bases between. Germline assignment: CDR1 SGHAT and CDR2 FQNNGV. CDR3 DNA sequence: TGTGCCAGCAGCTCCCCTCAACTGGGGGCGGGAAGGGATACGCAGTATTTT. Translation gives CASSSPQLGAGRDTQYF.

The chain uses TRBV18 and TRBJ2-3; TRBD1 agrees at 10 bases. With V trimmed by 1 base and J by 3 bases, 1 base remained unmatched. The CDR3 is 15 amino acids. The V gene's germline CDR1 is KGHSH and CDR2 LQKENI. CDR3 DNA: TGTGCCAGCTCACCACGGGGACAGGGGACAGATACGCAGTATTTT. Protein sequence: CASSPRGQGTDTQYF.

The CDR3 spells CASSLLSRPGQPGDTEAFF. CDR3 DNA: TGTGCCAGCAGCTTATTGAGCCGGCCAGGCCAACCCGGGGACACTGAAGCTTTCTTT. The chain combines TRBV7-3 with TRBJ1-1; D unclear. The CDR3 sequence is 19 residues long. Trimming removed 2 bases at V and 3 bases at J, with 25 bases between. Germline CDR1 is SGHTA and CDR2 is FQGTGA.

CDR3 residues: CASSLLGAGSTDTQYF. As DNA, the CDR3 is TGTGCCAGCAGCTTATTGGGGGCGGGAAGCACAGATACGCAGTATTTT. The gene calls are TRBV7-2 and TRBJ2-3; TRBD1 or TRBD2 may be the D gene (6 bases each). Germline CDR1 and CDR2: SGHTA and FQGNSA. Between the trimmed V and J ends, which lost 2 bases and 0 bases, there was a span of 12 bases. CDR3 size: 16 residues.

The V call is TRBV27, the J call TRBJ2-7; D might be TRBD1 (8 bases). This CDR3 region has 15 residues. Germline values: CDR1 MNHEY, CDR2 SMNVEV (reference sequence). V lost 2 bases to trimming and J lost 1 base, with 12 bases between them. In DNA, the CDR3 is TGTGCCAGCAGTTTACAACAGGGGGGGTCCTACGAGCAGTACTTC. Translating it yields CASSLQQGGSYEQYF.

The V gene is TRBV4-3, the J gene TRBJ2-7, with TRBD2 matching over 7 bases. Germline CDR1 is LGHNA and CDR2 is YSLEER. This CDR3 region has 14 residues. V dropped 0 bases and J dropped 5; count of bases not matched to a gene: 4. The CDR3 DNA is TGCGCCAGCAGCCAAGAATTTGGGAGGGACGAGCAGTACTTC. Residues: CASSQEFGRDEQYF.

The rearrangement joins TRBV27 to TRBJ1-2; TRBD1 matches at 9 bases. The CDR3 totals 15 residues. Germline values: CDR1 MNHEY, CDR2 SMNVEV (reference sequence). V shed 2 bases, J shed 4 bases, and the junction held 5 bases outside the gene matches. CDR3 sequence (DNA): TGTGCCAGCAGTTTAGTGGGACAGGGACCCTATGGCTACACCTTC. Translated: CASSLVGQGPYGYTF.

The V gene is TRBV6-6, the J gene TRBJ2-7, with D perhaps matching TRBD1 or TRBD2 (5 bases each). With 0 bases removed from V and 4 bases from J, the gap between germline ends came to 7 bases. CDR1 is MNHNY, CDR2 SVGAGI, per germline (reference sequence). The CDR3 runs 13 residues. The CDR3 loop reads CASSYSEGYEQYF. CDR3 nucleotides: TGTGCCAGCAGTTACTCTGAGGGGTACGAGCAGTACTTC.

This clone was seen a few times. V usage is TRBV29-1 and J usage is TRBJ2-7; perhaps TRBD1 as D (6 bases). Germline-derived CDR1 and CDR2 are SQVTM and ANQGSEA. The CDR3 sequence is 15 residues long. Trimming removed 2 bases at V and 2 bases at J, with 16 bases between. The CDR3 nucleotides are TGCAGCGTTGAAAGGGAAGGGACACCAACCTACGAGCAGTACTTC. This codes for CSVEREGTPTYEQYF.

About this clone itself: This may be a read error, as it is one base from a much larger clone. Other DNA sequences in the same sample also yield this CDR3. The V call is TRBV6-5, the J call TRBJ1-1, with D possibly matching TRBD1 (5 bases). Germline loops: CDR1 MNHEY, CDR2 SVGAGI. Trimming left V 0 bases short and J 4 bases short, with 9 bases between. This CDR3 is 14 amino acids long. CDR3 sequence: CASSYSTGGTEAFF. CDR3 DNA: TGTGCCAGCAGTTACTCGACGGGGGGCACTGAAGCTTTCTTT.

V usage is TRBV5-6 and J usage is TRBJ2-7, with TRBD1 identical over 8 bases. The CDR3 is 14 amino acids. Unmatched junction bases numbered 11, after V lost 5 bases and J lost 7 bases. Germline V gene sequence: CDR1 SGHDT, CDR2 YYEEEE. The CDR3: CASRRTGTSREQYF. The CDR3 DNA reads as TGTGCCAGCAGAAGGACAGGGACGTCTCGTGAGCAGTACTTC.

V usage is TRBV6-1 and J usage is TRBJ2-7; 8 bases map to TRBD1. Germline lookup yields CDR1 MNHNS and CDR2 SASEGT. CDR3 length: 14 residues. V gave up 5 bases and J gave up 0 bases; unmatched junction bases: 3. The CDR3 reads CASSRQGSSYEQYF. The CDR3 DNA follows: TGTGCCAGCAGTCGACAGGGGAGCTCCTACGAGCAGTACTTC.

The V call is TRBV28, the J call TRBJ2-7, with TRBD2 identical over 10 bases. CDR1 and CDR2 from the germline V gene are MDHEN and SYDVKM. The CDR3 length is 15 residues. V trimming: 6 bases; J trimming: 0 bases; junction bases outside the gene matches: 5. CDR3 sequence: CASSPSGSVSYEQYF. The CDR3 bases are TGTGCCAGCAGCCCTAGCGGGAGCGTCTCCTACGAGCAGTACTTC.

The J gene is TRBJ2-5, the V gene TRBV7-9, with 9 bases lining up with TRBD2. Germline assignment: CDR1 SEHNR and CDR2 FQNEAQ (reference sequence). With 7 bases clipped from V and 0 bases from J, the junction kept 12 bases outside the gene matches. This CDR3 is built from 17 residues. As DNA, the CDR3 is TGTGCCAGCAACCCCCGGCGGGAGGGCCGGTACCAAGAGACCCAGTACTTC. Protein sequence: CASNPRREGRYQETQYF.

The chain uses TRBV5-8 and TRBJ2-6, with D unclear. The germline V gene has CDR1 SGHTS and CDR2 YDEGEE. V was shortened by 2 bases and J by 2 bases, with 2 bases between the two germline ends. CDR3 length: 13 residues. The CDR3 protein is CASSLTGANVLTF. For the CDR3, the DNA is TGTGCCAGCAGCTTAACTGGGGCCAACGTCCTGACTTTC.